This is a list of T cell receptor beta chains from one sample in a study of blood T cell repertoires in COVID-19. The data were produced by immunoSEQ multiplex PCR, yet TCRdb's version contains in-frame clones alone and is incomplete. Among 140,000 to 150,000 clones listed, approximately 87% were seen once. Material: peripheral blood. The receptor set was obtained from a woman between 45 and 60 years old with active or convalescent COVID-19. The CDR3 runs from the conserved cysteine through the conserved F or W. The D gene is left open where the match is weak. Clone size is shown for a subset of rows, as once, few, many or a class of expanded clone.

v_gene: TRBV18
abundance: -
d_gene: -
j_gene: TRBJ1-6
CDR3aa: CASSPDSRFADNSPLHF
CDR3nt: TGTGCCAGCTCACCAGACAGCAGGTTTGCAGATAATTCACCCCTCCACTTT

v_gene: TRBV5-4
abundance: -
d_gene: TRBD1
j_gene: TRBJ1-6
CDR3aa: CASSIRDRNSPLHF
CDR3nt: TGTGCCAGCAGCATCCGGGACAGGAATTCACCCCTCCACTTT

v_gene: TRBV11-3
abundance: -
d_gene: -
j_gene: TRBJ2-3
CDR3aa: CASSPTRGSDTQYF
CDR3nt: TGTGCCAGCAGCCCGACTCGGGGGTCAGATACGCAGTATTTT

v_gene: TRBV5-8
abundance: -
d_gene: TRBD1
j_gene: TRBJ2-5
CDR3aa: CASSFSRGRVRETQYF
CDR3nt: TGTGCCAGCAGCTTTAGCAGGGGGCGCGTGAGAGAGACCCAGTACTTC

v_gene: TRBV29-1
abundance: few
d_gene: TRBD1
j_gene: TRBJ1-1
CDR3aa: CSADRGLGTEAFF
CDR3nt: TGCAGCGCTGACAGGGGGCTTGGCACTGAAGCTTTCTTT

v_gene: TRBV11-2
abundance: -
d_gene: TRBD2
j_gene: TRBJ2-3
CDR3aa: CASSPGLAGITDTQYF
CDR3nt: TGTGCCAGCAGCCCAGGACTAGCGGGGATCACAGATACGCAGTATTTT

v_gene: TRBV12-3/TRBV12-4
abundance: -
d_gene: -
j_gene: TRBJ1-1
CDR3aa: CASSFSEGRRAFF
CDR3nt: TGTGCCAGCAGTTTTTCGGAGGGGCGGAGAGCTTTCTTT

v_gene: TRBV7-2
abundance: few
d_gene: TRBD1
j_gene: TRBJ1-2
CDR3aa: CASSLGGRPGQGMYGYTF
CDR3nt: TGTGCCAGCAGCTTAGGAGGACGGCCGGGACAGGGAATGTATGGCTACACCTTC

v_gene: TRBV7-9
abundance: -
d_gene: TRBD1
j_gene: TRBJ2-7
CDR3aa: CASSLGRDRGQYF
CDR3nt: TGTGCCAGCAGCTTAGGGAGAGACAGGGGACAGTACTTC

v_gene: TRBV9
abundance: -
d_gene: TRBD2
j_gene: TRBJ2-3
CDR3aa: CASSGGLTTDTQYF
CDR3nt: TGTGCCAGCAGCGGGGGACTAACCACAGATACGCAGTATTTT

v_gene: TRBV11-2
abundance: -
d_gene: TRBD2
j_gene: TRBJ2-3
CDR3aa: CASSPGLAGVDTQYF
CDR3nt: TGTGCCAGCAGCCCAGGACTAGCGGGAGTAGATACGCAGTATTTT

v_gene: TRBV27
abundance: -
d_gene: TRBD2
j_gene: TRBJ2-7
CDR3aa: CASSRKREYYEQYF
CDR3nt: TGTGCCAGCAGTAGAAAGCGGGAGTACTACGAGCAGTACTTC

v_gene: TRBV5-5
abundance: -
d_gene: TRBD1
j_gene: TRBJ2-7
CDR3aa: CASSGDRVFYEQYF
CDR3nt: TGTGCCAGCAGCGGGGACAGGGTCTTTTACGAGCAGTACTTC

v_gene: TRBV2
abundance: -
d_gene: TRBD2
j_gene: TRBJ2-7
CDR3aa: CASRTSGAYEQYF
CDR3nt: TGTGCCAGCAGGACTAGCGGGGCCTACGAGCAGTACTTC

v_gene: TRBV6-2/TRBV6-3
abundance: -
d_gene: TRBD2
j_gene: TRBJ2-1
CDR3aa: CASSLTSGGYYNEQFF
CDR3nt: TGTGCCAGCAGCCTCACTAGCGGGGGGTACTACAATGAGCAGTTCTTC

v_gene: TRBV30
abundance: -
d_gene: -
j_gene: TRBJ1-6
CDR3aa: CAWSTRSSPLHF
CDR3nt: TGTGCCTGGAGTACCCGGTCCTCACCCCTCCACTTT

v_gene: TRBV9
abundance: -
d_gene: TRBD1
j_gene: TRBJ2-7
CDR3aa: CASSEGQGEVYEQYF
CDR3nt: TGTGCCAGCAGCGAGGGACAGGGAGAGGTTTACGAGCAGTACTTC

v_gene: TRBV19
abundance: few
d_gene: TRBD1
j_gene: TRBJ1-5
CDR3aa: CASSTRTGASNQPQHF
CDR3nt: TGTGCCAGTAGTACCCGGACAGGGGCTAGCAATCAGCCCCAGCATTTT

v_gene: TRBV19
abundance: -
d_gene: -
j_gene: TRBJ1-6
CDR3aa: CASSIGRQVWNSPLHF
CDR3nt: TGTGCCAGTAGTATTGGTCGACAGGTATGGAATTCACCCCTCCACTTT

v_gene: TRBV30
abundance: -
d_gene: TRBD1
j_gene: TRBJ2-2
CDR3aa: CAWDITGGGTGELFF
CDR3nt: TGTGCCTGGGATATAACAGGGGGCGGGACCGGGGAGCTGTTTTTT

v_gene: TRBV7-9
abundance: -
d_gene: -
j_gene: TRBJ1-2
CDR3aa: CASSLVVRASYGYTF
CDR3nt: TGTGCCAGCAGCTTAGTAGTCAGGGCTTCGTATGGCTACACCTTC

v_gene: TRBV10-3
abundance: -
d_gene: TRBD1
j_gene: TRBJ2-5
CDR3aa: CAISTPVPLGQGVWGQETQYF
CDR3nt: TGTGCCATCAGCACGCCCGTGCCCCTGGGACAGGGGGTCTGGGGCCAAGAGACCCAGTACTTC

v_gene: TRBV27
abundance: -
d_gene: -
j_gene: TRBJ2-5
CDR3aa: CASSLGGSETQYF
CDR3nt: TGTGCCAGCAGTCTCGGGGGATCAGAGACCCAGTACTTC

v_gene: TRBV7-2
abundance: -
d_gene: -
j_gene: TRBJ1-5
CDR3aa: CASSQGSRNQPQHF
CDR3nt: TGTGCCAGCAGCCAGGGTTCGCGCAATCAGCCCCAGCATTTT

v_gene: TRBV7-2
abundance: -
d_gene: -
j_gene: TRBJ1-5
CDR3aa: CASSLEVAPLTSPPTPQHF
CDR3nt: TGTGCCAGCAGCTTAGAAGTAGCCCCCCTGACGTCGCCCCCGACGCCCCAGCATTTT

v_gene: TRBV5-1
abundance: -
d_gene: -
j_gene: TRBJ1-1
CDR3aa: CASSGMGGTEAFF
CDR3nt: TGCGCCAGCAGCGGGATGGGAGGCACTGAAGCTTTCTTT

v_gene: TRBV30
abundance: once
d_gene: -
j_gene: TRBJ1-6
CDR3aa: CACRIQGYNSPLHF
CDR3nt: TGTGCCTGTCGTATACAGGGTTATAATTCACCCCTCCACTTT

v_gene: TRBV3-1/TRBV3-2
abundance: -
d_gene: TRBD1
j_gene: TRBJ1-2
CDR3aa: CASSARDRLLANYGYTF
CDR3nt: TGTGCCAGCAGCGCTCGGGACAGACTCTTAGCTAACTATGGCTACACCTTC

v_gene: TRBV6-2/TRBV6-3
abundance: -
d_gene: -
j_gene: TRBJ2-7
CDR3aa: CASSYNRVFSYEQYF
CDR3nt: TGTGCCAGCAGTTACAACAGGGTTTTCTCCTACGAGCAGTACTTC

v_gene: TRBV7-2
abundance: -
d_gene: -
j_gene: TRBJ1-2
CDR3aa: CASSLGRVSYGYTF
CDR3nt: TGTGCCAGCAGCTTAGGCAGGGTATCATATGGCTACACCTTC

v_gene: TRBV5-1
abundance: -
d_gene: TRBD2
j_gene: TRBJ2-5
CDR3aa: CASSLEVSGRGETQYF
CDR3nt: TGCGCCAGCAGCTTGGAAGTTAGCGGGAGGGGAGAGACCCAGTACTTC

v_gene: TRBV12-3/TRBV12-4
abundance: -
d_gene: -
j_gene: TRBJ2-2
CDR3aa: CAVGGRTGELFF
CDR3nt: TGTGCTGTGGGGGGAAGGACCGGGGAGCTGTTTTTT

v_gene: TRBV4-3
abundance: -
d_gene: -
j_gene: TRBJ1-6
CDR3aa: CASSQVGSPLHF
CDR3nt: TGCGCCAGCAGCCAAGTTGGCTCACCCCTCCACTTT

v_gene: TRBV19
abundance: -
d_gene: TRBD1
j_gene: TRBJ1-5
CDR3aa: CASSIDPGGYGGSNQPQHF
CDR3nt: TGTGCCAGTAGTATAGACCCAGGGGGCTACGGTGGGAGCAATCAGCCCCAGCATTTT

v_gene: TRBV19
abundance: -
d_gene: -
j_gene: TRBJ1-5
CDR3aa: CASSLDRDLGQPQHF
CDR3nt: TGTGCCAGTAGTCTCGACCGGGATCTCGGTCAGCCCCAGCATTTT

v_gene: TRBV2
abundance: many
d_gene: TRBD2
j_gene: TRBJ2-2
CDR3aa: CASIGGTSANGELFF
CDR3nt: TGTGCCAGCATCGGTGGGACTAGCGCAAACGGGGAGCTGTTTTTT

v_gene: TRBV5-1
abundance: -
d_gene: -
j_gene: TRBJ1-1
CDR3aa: CASSGIGQGTEAFF
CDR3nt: TGCGCCAGCAGCGGGATTGGGCAGGGGACTGAAGCTTTCTTT

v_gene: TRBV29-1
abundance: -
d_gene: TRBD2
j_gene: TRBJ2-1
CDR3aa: CSAPLRGGNEQFF
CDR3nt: TGCAGCGCCCCTTTGCGGGGGGGCAATGAGCAGTTCTTC

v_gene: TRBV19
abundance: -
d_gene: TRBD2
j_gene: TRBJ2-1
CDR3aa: CASSTNGLAGYEQFF
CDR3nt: TGTGCCAGTAGTACAAACGGACTAGCGGGCTATGAGCAGTTCTTC

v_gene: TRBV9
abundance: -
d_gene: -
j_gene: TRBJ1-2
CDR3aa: CASSVVPGDGYTF
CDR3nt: TGTGCCAGCAGCGTAGTCCCAGGGGATGGCTACACCTTC

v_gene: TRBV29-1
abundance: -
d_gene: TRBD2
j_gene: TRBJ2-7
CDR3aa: CSVEFSGRASYEQYF
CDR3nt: TGCAGCGTTGAATTTAGCGGGAGGGCCTCCTACGAGCAGTACTTC

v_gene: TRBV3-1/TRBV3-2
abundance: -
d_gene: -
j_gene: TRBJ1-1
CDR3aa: CASSRDTIVATEAFF
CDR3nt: TGTGCCAGCAGCCGGGACACGATCGTCGCCACTGAAGCTTTCTTT

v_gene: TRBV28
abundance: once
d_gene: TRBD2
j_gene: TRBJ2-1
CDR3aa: CASSQVPGLAGGLYNEQFF
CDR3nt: TGTGCCAGCAGTCAGGTCCCGGGACTAGCGGGAGGGCTCTACAATGAGCAGTTCTTC

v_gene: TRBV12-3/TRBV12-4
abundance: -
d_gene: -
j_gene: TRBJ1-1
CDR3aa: CASSYYTEAFF
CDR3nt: TGTGCCAGCAGTTACTACACTGAAGCTTTCTTT

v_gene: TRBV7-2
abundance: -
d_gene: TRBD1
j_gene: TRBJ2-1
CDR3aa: CASSRDRMSSYNEQFF
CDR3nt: TGTGCCAGCAGCCGGGACAGGATGAGCTCCTACAATGAGCAGTTCTTC

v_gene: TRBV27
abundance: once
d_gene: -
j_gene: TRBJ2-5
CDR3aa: CASSPTQETQYF
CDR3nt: TGTGCCAGCAGTCCGACTCAAGAGACCCAGTACTTC

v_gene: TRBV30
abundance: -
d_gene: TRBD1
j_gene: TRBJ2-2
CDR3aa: CAWSVGTGHTGELFF
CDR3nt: TGTGCCTGGAGTGTAGGGACAGGGCACACCGGGGAGCTGTTTTTT

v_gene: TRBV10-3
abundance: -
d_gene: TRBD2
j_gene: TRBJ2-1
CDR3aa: CAISGGPVAGGYNEQFF
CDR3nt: TGTGCCATCAGTGGGGGGCCGGTAGCGGGAGGTTACAATGAGCAGTTCTTC

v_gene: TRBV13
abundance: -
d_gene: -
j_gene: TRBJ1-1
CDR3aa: CASSFGENTEAFF
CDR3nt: TGTGCCAGCAGCTTCGGAGAGAACACTGAAGCTTTCTTT

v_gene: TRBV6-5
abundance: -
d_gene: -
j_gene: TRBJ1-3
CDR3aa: CASSQTEASGNTIYF
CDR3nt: TGTGCCAGCAGTCAGACAGAAGCCTCTGGAAACACCATATATTTT

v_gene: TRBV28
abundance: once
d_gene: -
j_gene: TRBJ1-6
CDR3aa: CASSFGVSSPLHF
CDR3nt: TGTGCCAGCAGTTTCGGGGTTAGTTCACCCCTCCACTTT

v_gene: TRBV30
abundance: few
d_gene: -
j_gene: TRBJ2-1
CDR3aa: CAWRRTSLEQFF
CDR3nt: TGTGCCTGGAGGAGAACTTCGCTGGAGCAGTTCTTC

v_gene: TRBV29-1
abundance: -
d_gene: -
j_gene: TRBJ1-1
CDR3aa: CSVGPDSYTEAFF
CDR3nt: TGCAGCGTAGGGCCCGACAGCTACACTGAAGCTTTCTTT

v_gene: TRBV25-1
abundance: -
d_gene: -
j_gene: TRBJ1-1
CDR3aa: CASSSGLMEFEAFF
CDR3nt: TGTGCCAGCAGCTCAGGGTTGATGGAATTTGAAGCTTTCTTT

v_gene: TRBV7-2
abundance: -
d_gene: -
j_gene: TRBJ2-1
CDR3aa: CASSPSSSSYNEQFF
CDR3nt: TGTGCCAGCAGCCCTTCTTCGAGCTCCTACAATGAGCAGTTCTTC

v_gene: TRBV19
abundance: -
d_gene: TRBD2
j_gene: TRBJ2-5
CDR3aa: CASSRRGLAGKTGETQYF
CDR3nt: TGTGCCAGTAGCCGGAGGGGACTAGCGGGAAAGACGGGAGAGACCCAGTACTTC

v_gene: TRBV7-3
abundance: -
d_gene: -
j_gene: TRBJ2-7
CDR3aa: CASSLGASLSYEQYF
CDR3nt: TGTGCCAGCAGCTTGGGCGCGTCCCTCTCCTACGAGCAGTACTTC